This T cell receptor (beta chain) was obtained from a study of cytomegalovirus exposure and HLA in healthy donors. Study in general: In a previous analysis, 120 million or so unique TCR beta sequences were found from some 180 million T cells.

On this clone itself: Its antigen is as yet unknown.

Study-level results: It was taken for granted in presence/absence analyses that sequencing depth across donors was roughly uniform.

Germline V CDR1 and CDR2: SNHLY, FYNNEI. The CDR3 loop spans 20 amino acids. After removal of 8 bases from V and 1 base from J, the junction contained 23 bases not matched to a gene. The study ran its PCR with 60 Vbeta and 13 Jbeta primers. Clones were sequenced by immunoSEQ multiplex PCR, and TCRdb holds only the in-frame ones, with some missing. This table holds approximately 100,000 clones, 75% to 90% found once. V is TRBV2 and J is TRBJ2-5; 9 positions agree with TRBD2. The sample was PBMCs. The source of this sequence is a man younger than 40 in good health and CMV-seronegative. CDR3 in DNA: TGTGCCAGCCGGTTTGTAGGGGACGGATGGCCAGCGGGGGGCCAAGAGACCCAGTACTTC. It translates to CASRFVGDGWPAGGQETQYF.